These T cell receptor beta chains were read from a single sample in a study of CXCR3-negative and CXCR3-positive naive CD8 T cells. TCRdb reprocessed the 5' RACE reads, with one entry per CDR3 protein and no DNA. In total, the table holds some 130,000 distinct CDR3 sequences. The sequencing sample was made of naive CXCR3- CD8+ T cells from blood. The receptor set was obtained from a human donor in good health. Some clones in this sample may be carry-over from other donors' samples. Both conserved end residues are part of each CDR3.

TRBJ2-1	TRBV28	CAVFQGDYNEQFF
TRBJ2-7	TRBV19	CASSMTGSAYEQYF
TRBJ2-7	TRBV7-8	CASSLPDGVHYEQYF
TRBJ2-7	TRBV29-1	CSVKGGRSSYEQYF
TRBJ2-3	TRBV12-3/TRBV12-4	CASSLEGGGRGTQYF
TRBJ2-2	TRBV20-1	CSAPPPSRTGELFF
TRBJ2-1	TRBV11-2	CASKAGGIYNEQFF
TRBJ2-1	TRBV29-1	CSVEEDKSYNEQFF
TRBJ2-1	TRBV12-3/TRBV12-4	CATGQGGEQFF
TRBJ2-3	TRBV11-2	CASSFAGTTDTQYF
TRBJ2-7	TRBV6-1	CASSEGSSLDYEQYF
TRBJ2-3	TRBV14	CASSQLGGLDTQYF
TRBJ2-7	TRBV19	CASSITVGLAGGPTYEQYF
TRBJ2-1	TRBV2	CASNEGGPTPVF
TRBJ2-1	TRBV14	CASSQVLGPRSYNEQFF
TRBJ1-1	TRBV29-1	CSVVFPDSMNTEAFF
TRBJ2-7	TRBV3-1	CASSYSGGSYEQYF
TRBJ1-4	TRBV29-1	CSVQVGGAKLFF
TRBJ2-7	TRBV5-1	CASSPTGGAYEQYF
TRBJ2-5	TRBV11-2	CASSPWTEETQYF
TRBJ2-1	TRBV27	CASSGQGEFNEQFF
TRBJ2-1	TRBV9	CASSVGAAGGYDEQFF